This T cell receptor beta chain was captured by sequencing in a study of T cell responses to AZD1222 COVID-19 vaccine. Overall study findings and caveats: Once two AZD1222 doses were given, Spike-specific TCR breadth and depth went up. Clonal diversity was possibly underestimated, and white British individuals and females predominated among donors. None of the repertoires were sampled until the peak T cell response had passed. Reports say nearly half of spike-specific TCRs go after unmutated variant regions.

Notes on this clone: Antigen specificity is unknown.

Clones were read by immunoSEQ multiplex PCR, and TCRdb kept only the in-frame ones, dropping some. Among around 150,000 clones listed, around 90% were seen once. This clonotype was sampled from an adult in good health. The sequenced sample was peripheral blood, obtained on day 0 of AZD1222 vaccination.

The CDR3 region is CAWSTAGPGNADTQYF. For the CDR3, the DNA is TGTGCCTGGAGTACGGCGGGGCCGGGTAATGCAGATACGCAGTATTTT. The chain joins TRBV30 to TRBJ2-3, with D possibly matching TRBD2 (6 bases). The CDR3 contains 16 residues. With 2 bases removed from V and 4 bases from J, the gap between germline ends came to 19 bases. Germline values: CDR1 GTSNPN, CDR2 SVGIG (reference sequence). The full variable domain, in which reference TRBV30 and TRBJ2-3 provide the parts outside the CDR3, is SQTIHQWPATLVQPVGSPLSLECTVEGTSNPNLYWYRQAAGRGLQLLFYSVGIGQISSEVPQNLSASRPQDRQFILSSKKLLLSDSGFYLCAWSTAGPGNADTQYFGPGTRLTVL.